This T cell receptor beta chain stems from a study of shared clonotypes between healthy human individuals. General observations from the study: Non-shared clonotypes displayed generation probabilities falling below those of clonotypes present in all four donors.

Trimming took off 2 bases at V and 8 bases at J, with 10 bases between the two ends. The CDR3 loop spans 13 amino acids. Germline CDR1 and CDR2: SEHNR and FQNEAQ (reference sequence). Sequencing used immunoSEQ multiplex PCR; TCRdb keeps in-frame clones, though not all of them. The sample shows some 2,000,000 clones, roughly 95% of them seen only once. As defined, naive CD8 cells were CD45RO-negative and positively selected for CCR7, with terminally differentiated effector memory CD45RA+ cells excluded. On this clone itself: Its antigen is unidentified.

The TCR sequence derives from a man aged 18 to 29 in good health. The chain recombines TRBV7-9 with TRBJ2-1; D unclear. Sequencing was carried out using naive CD8+ T cells sorted from blood. The CDR3 region is CASSLFVSDEQFF. Written as DNA, the CDR3 is TGTGCCAGCAGCTTATTCGTGAGCGATGAGCAGTTCTTC.